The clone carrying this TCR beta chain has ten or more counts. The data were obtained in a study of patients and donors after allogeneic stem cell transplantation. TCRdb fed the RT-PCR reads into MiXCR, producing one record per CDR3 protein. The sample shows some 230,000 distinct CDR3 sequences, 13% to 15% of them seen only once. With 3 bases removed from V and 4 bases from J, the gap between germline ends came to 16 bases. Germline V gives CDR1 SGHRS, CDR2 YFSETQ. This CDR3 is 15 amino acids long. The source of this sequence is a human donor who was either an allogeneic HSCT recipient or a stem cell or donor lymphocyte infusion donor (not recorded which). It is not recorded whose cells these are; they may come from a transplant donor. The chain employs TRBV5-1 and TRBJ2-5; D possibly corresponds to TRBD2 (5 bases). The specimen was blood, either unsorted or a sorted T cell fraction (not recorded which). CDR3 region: CASSSNQPAGETQYF. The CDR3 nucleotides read TGCGCCAGCAGCTCAAATCAGCCGGCGGGAGAGACCCAGTACTTC.